One sample yielded the 12 T cell receptor beta chains listed below, sequenced in a study of T-cell memory formation after mild COVID-19. TCRdb recomputed calls from the 5' RACE reads with MiXCR, one row per CDR3 protein. Of approximately 240,000 distinct CDR3 sequences in the sample, over 15% are singletons; the top ten hold about 3.5%. Sequenced material: PBMCs or a T cell subset sorted from them (not recorded which). The source is a man aged 18 to 35 who had mild COVID-19 (a few samples of this study predate the infection). Cell type and time point are not known.

This chain links TRBV2 with TRBJ2-7, with 8 nucleotides matching TRBD1. V lost 4 bases to trimming and J lost 6 bases; unmatched junction nucleotides: 8. There are 14 residues in the CDR3. Germline lookup yields CDR1 SNHLY and CDR2 FYNNEI. CDR3 loop: CASSAQGASSEQYV. In DNA form, the CDR3 reads TGTGCCAGCAGTGCGCAGGGGGCTTCTTCCGAGCAGTACGTC.

This rearrangement joins TRBV7-9 to TRBJ1-4; D perhaps matches TRBD1 (5 bases). CDR1 SEHNR and CDR2 FQNEAQ come from the germline V gene (reference sequence). V was pared by 2 bases and J by 8 bases, with 18 bases between. CDR3 length: 16 residues. For the CDR3, the DNA is TGTGCCAGCAGCTTACCCCCGGCAGGGCTGAAGGAAAAACTGTTTTTT. Amino acid sequence: CASSLPPAGLKEKLFF.

Only a few counts were recorded for this clonotype. The CDR3 nucleotides are TGTGCCAGCGAATATCAGTGGCGGACAGGGGTTGATCAGCCCCAGCATTTT. Its protein product is CASEYQWRTGVDQPQHF. The chain couples TRBV6-5 to TRBJ1-5; 9 positions agree with TRBD1. The J segment lost 5 bases and the V segment lost 8 bases, leaving 16 bases of the junction unmatched. This CDR3 is built from 17 residues. CDR1 MNHEY and CDR2 SVGAGI come from the germline V gene.

The chain combines TRBV12-5 with TRBJ2-3; no firm D call. Between the trimmed V and J ends, which lost 2 bases and 2 bases, there was a span of 14 bases. The CDR3 covers 16 residues. Looked up from germline, CDR1 is LGHNT and CDR2 is FRNRAP. The CDR3 spells CASGLIRSRHTDTQYF. Here the CDR3 DNA reads TGTGCTAGTGGTTTGATCCGTAGCAGACACACAGATACGCAGTATTTT. Drawing the rest from reference TRBV12-5 and TRBJ2-3, the complete variable domain is DARVTQTPRHKVTEMGQEVTMRCQPILGHNTVFWYRQTMMQGLELLAYFRNRAPLDDSGMPKDRFSAEMPDATLATLKIQPSEPRDSAVYFCASGLIRSRHTDTQYFGPGTRLTVL.

Ten or more counts support this clonotype. The chain has TRBV5-1 and TRBJ2-4; a possible D gene is TRBD1 (5 bases). V was clipped by 0 bases and J by 6 bases, with 10 bases between them. This CDR3 has 14 amino acids. Germline V lookup: CDR1 SGHRS, CDR2 YFSETQ. CDR3 bases: TGCGCCAGCAGCTTGGGGAGTAGGGGAAACATTCAGTACTTC. Translated, it gives CASSLGSRGNIQYF.

This clonotype was detected a few times. The V call is TRBV7-3, the J call TRBJ2-7, with D tentatively TRBD1 or TRBD2 (5 bases each). CDR3 length: 13 residues. V was cut by 5 bases and J by 7 bases, with 15 bases left in between. Germline V CDR1 and CDR2: SGHTA, FQGTGA. The CDR3 sequence: CASSHGTMGEQYF. The CDR3 bases are TGTGCCAGCAGCCACGGGACCATGGGGGAGCAGTACTTC.

This sequence joins TRBV25-1 and TRBJ1-2; D not certain. CDR3 length equals 12 residues. In germline, CDR1 is MGHDK, CDR2 SYGVNS. The V and J ends lost 4 bases and 3 bases respectively, with 6 bases between them. The CDR3 sequence: CASSASHYGYTF. The CDR3 DNA sequence: TGTGCCAGCAGTGCATCCCACTATGGCTACACCTTC.

The genes are TRBV5-8 and TRBJ1-5; D gene unclear. Trimming pared 3 bases from V and 3 bases from J, leaving 7 bases between. This CDR3 is built from 13 residues. Per the germline V gene, CDR1 is SGHTS and CDR2 is YDEGEE. The CDR3 bases are TGTGCCAGCAGCTGGGAAAACAATCAGCCCCAGCATTTT. Translating it yields CASSWENNQPQHF.

This clonotype was counted between two and nine times. The chain carries TRBV7-6 and TRBJ2-1; 8 bases agree with TRBD1. The germline CDR1 and CDR2 sequences are SGHVS and FNYEAQ. V lost 5 bases and J lost 3; bases outside the gene matches: 6. CDR3 length: 15 residues. The CDR3 sequence: CASSPSGTGYNEQFF. CDR3 sequence (DNA): TGTGCCAGCAGCCCCTCCGGGACAGGCTACAATGAGCAGTTCTTC.

This clonotype was counted between two and nine times. The rearrangement links TRBV11-1 to TRBJ2-1, with D possibly being TRBD1 or TRBD2 (6 bases each). With 1 base removed from V and 8 bases from J, the gap between germline ends came to 12 bases. The germline CDR1 and CDR2 sequences are SGHAT and FQDESV (reference sequence). The CDR3 consists of 14 residues. The CDR3 protein is CASSLVLAGDEQFF. The CDR3 coding sequence is TGTGCCAGCAGCTTAGTACTAGCAGGGGATGAGCAGTTCTTC.

V is TRBV19 and J is TRBJ1-1; D remains ambiguous. Germline V gene data show CDR1 as LNHDA and CDR2 as SQIVND (reference sequence). The CDR3 consists of 14 residues. Trimming shortened V by 3 bases and J by 2 bases, and 10 bases separated the two germline ends. The CDR3, as DNA: TGTGCCAGTAGTATCGACGTAATAAACACTGAAGCTTTCTTT. This sequence encodes CASSIDVINTEAFF.

This clonotype was observed many times. The V gene is TRBV5-1, the J gene TRBJ1-2; D not certain. Germline CDR1 is SGHRS and CDR2 is YFSETQ. With 5 bases removed from V and 2 bases from J, the gap between germline ends came to 7 bases. The CDR3 runs to 12 residues. The CDR3 DNA reads as TGCGCCAGCAGACGCGAGAACTATGGCTACACCTTC. As protein: CASRRENYGYTF.